The TCR beta chain under discussion was sequenced for a study of blood T cell repertoires in COVID-19. CDR1 is KGHSH, CDR2 LQKENI, per germline. There are 14 residues in the CDR3. Trimming shortened V by 6 bases and J by 0 bases, and 11 bases separated the two germline ends. Repertoires were generated with immunoSEQ multiplex PCR, while TCRdb's copy carries only in-frame clones and drops some. In the table there are roughly 290,000 clones, almost 90% of which are singletons. Recruits, aged roughly 18 to 95 years, lived in 24 US areas. The source is a woman aged 18-29 years with acute COVID-19. This chain joins TRBV18 and TRBJ1-1, with D unclear. The specimen sequenced was PBMCs or T cells enriched from blood (not recorded which). The CDR3 nucleotides read TGTGCCAGCTCCGTGACAATTCTGAACACTGAAGCTTTCTTT. Its protein product is CASSVTILNTEAFF.